Following are 27 T cell receptor beta chains from one sample sequenced in a study of control samples from healthy donors and cancer patients. Data came from immunoSEQ multiplex PCR; TCRdb stores just in-frame clones and leaves some out. The profile covers approximately 150,000 clones, with 93% appearing a single time and more than 4.5% taken by the ten largest. Sequences were obtained from blood. The receptor set was obtained from a man aged 18 to 35 in good health.

The chain employs TRBV9 and TRBJ2-3, with no clear D. This CDR3 has 16 amino acids. The V and J ends lost 0 bases and 4 bases respectively, with 15 bases between them. The germline CDR1 and CDR2 sequences are SGDLS and YYNGEE. This chain's CDR3 is CASSVGPSSSSDTQYF. The CDR3 DNA is TGTGCCAGCAGCGTAGGGCCCAGTTCCAGCTCAGATACGCAGTATTTT. Together with reference TRBV9 and TRBJ2-3, the CDR3 gives the full variable domain: DSGVTQTPKHLITATGQRVTLRCSPRSGDLSVYWYQQSLDQGLQFLIQYYNGEERAKGNILERFSAQQFPDLHSELNLSSLELGDSALYFCASSVGPSSSSDTQYFGPGTRLTVL.

This clone was seen once. This chain uses TRBV30 with TRBJ2-1, with 7 bases that match TRBD1. Looked up from germline, CDR1 is GTSNPN and CDR2 is SVGIG (reference sequence). This CDR3 has 12 amino acids. V was clipped by 2 bases and J by 12 bases; unmatched bases: 7. The CDR3 loop reads CAWSTTGSGQFF. The CDR3 nucleotides read TGTGCCTGGAGTACGACAGGGTCGGGGCAGTTCTTC.

The V call is TRBV4-2, the J call TRBJ1-4, with TRBD1 as a possible D gene (5 bases). In germline, CDR1 is LGHNA, CDR2 YNFKEQ. The CDR3 has 18 amino acids. V lost 0 bases to trimming and J lost 3 bases, with 17 bases between them. The CDR3 bases are TGTGCCAGCAGCCAAGATAGCATGAGAACAGGAGCTAATGAAAAACTGTTTTTT. Amino acids: CASSQDSMRTGANEKLFF.

This clone was recorded many times. This chain connects TRBV7-8 to TRBJ2-1; D uncertain. This CDR3 has 11 amino acids. Germline V gives CDR1 SGHVS, CDR2 FQNEAQ. Trimming pared 4 bases from V and 8 bases from J, leaving 6 bases between. This CDR3 is CASSYADEQFF. DNA for the CDR3: TGTGCCAGCAGCTACGCCGATGAGCAGTTCTTC.

The chain employs TRBV27 and TRBJ1-4; 7 bases match TRBD1. The CDR3 is 14 amino acids. Trimming cost V 7 bases and J 5 bases; bases outside gene matches: 7. Germline V CDR1 and CDR2: MNHEY, SMNVEV (reference sequence). The CDR3 nucleotides read TGTGCCAGCACCCCAACAGGGGAAAATGAAAAACTGTTTTTT. It specifies CASTPTGENEKLFF.

The rearrangement uses TRBV24-1 and TRBJ2-2; possibly TRBD1 for D (5 bases). Looked up from germline, CDR1 is KGHDR and CDR2 is SFDVKD. The CDR3 covers 15 residues. Deletions cut 3 bases from V and 1 base from J, with 8 bases between. CDR3 sequence: CATSDPDKNTGELFF. CDR3 nucleotide sequence: TGTGCCACCAGTGATCCGGACAAGAACACCGGGGAGCTGTTTTTT.

V and J are TRBV10-1 and TRBJ1-1, with TRBD1 as a possible D gene (5 bases). The CDR3 totals 12 residues. Per the germline V gene, CDR1 is WNHNN and CDR2 is SYGVQD (reference sequence). V lost 5 bases to trimming and J lost 8 bases, with 12 bases between them. CDR3 amino acids: CASSRGGSEAFF. DNA of the CDR3: TGCGCCAGCAGTAGGGGAGGGAGCGAAGCTTTCTTT.

The V call is TRBV7-3, the J call TRBJ2-3; no clear D gene. Trimming pared 4 bases from V and 0 bases from J, leaving 5 bases between. Germline V CDR1 and CDR2: SGHTA, FQGTGA. CDR3 length: 13 residues. The CDR3 is CASSSHSTDTQYF. DNA for the CDR3: TGTGCCAGCAGCTCACATAGCACAGATACGCAGTATTTT.

The chain joins TRBV9 to TRBJ1-1; the D gene is possibly TRBD1 (6 bases). The V and J ends lost 4 bases and 3 bases respectively, with 13 bases between them. This CDR3 has 14 residues. In germline, CDR1 is SGDLS, CDR2 YYNGEE. CDR3 DNA sequence: TGTGCCAGCAGCAGGACAGTCCGGGACACTGAAGCTTTCTTT. This translates into CASSRTVRDTEAFF.

The chain couples TRBV10-3 to TRBJ1-2; no definite D call. This CDR3 contains 13 residues. V was cut by 0 bases and J by 9 bases, with 11 bases left in between. Germline V gene lookup returns CDR1 ENHRY and CDR2 SYGVKD. The CDR3 loop is CAISESLPGRYTF. For the CDR3, the DNA is TGTGCCATCAGTGAGTCTTTGCCTGGCCGCTACACCTTC.

This chain connects TRBV6-5 to TRBJ1-5, with D possibly TRBD1 on 5 matching bases. The CDR3 runs 14 residues. The germline V and J ends were trimmed by 0 bases and 5 bases, with 8 bases remaining between them. Per germline, CDR1 MNHEY and CDR2 SVGAGI. The CDR3 sequence is CASSYSGRDQPQHF. The DNA for the CDR3 is TGTGCCAGCAGTTACTCGGGCAGGGATCAGCCCCAGCATTTT.

This clone was counted only a few times. This chain links TRBV2 with TRBJ1-3; D is ambiguous. CDR3 length equals 14 residues. V dropped 3 bases and J dropped 4 bases, with 10 bases sitting between them. Per the germline V gene, CDR1 is SNHLY and CDR2 is FYNNEI. This CDR3 is CASSELAAGNTIYF. The CDR3 DNA sequence: TGTGCCAGCAGTGAGTTAGCCGCCGGAAACACCATATATTTT.

The V and J genes are TRBV18 and TRBJ2-5, with 7 bases aligning to TRBD1. The trim removed 1 base at V and 4 bases at J, leaving 0 bases unmatched. The germline CDR1 and CDR2 sequences are KGHSH and LQKENI. The CDR3 totals 13 residues. This CDR3 reads CASSPQGAETQYF. CDR3 coding DNA: TGTGCCAGCTCACCACAGGGGGCAGAGACCCAGTACTTC.

V and J are TRBV6-1 and TRBJ1-5, with D tentatively TRBD1 (5 bases). Germline CDR1 reads MNHNS; CDR2 reads SASEGT. The V and J ends lost 2 bases and 0 bases respectively, with 11 bases between them. This CDR3 is 16 amino acids long. The CDR3 sequence is CASSEWGPNSNQPQHF. The CDR3 DNA reads TGTGCCAGCAGTGAATGGGGACCTAATAGCAATCAGCCCCAGCATTTT.

The chain joins TRBV29-1 to TRBJ1-2; 7 bases map to TRBD1. Germline trimming cut 1 base from V and 4 bases from J; bases unmatched to any gene: 6. This CDR3 contains 14 residues. The germline V gene has CDR1 SQVTM and CDR2 ANQGSEA. The CDR3 here is CSVEGQGMSYGYTF. The CDR3 coding sequence is TGCAGCGTTGAAGGACAGGGTATGAGCTATGGCTACACCTTC.

This clone was counted a single time. CDR3 bases: TGTGCCAGCAGTTCTTTCCCGGGGGCCCGCACAGATACGCAGTATTTT. It translates to CASSSFPGARTDTQYF. The chain couples TRBV27 to TRBJ2-3; either TRBD1 or TRBD2 may fit D (6 bases each). The CDR3 is 16 amino acids. Germline V lookup: CDR1 MNHEY, CDR2 SMNVEV (reference sequence). The V and J ends lost 4 bases and 1 base respectively, with 15 bases between them.

The CDR3 sequence is CASSFSGLAGGEQFF. The CDR3 bases are TGTGCCAGCAGTTTTTCGGGCCTAGCGGGAGGAGAGCAGTTCTTC. This chain joins TRBV27 and TRBJ2-1; 11 nucleotides match TRBD2. The CDR3 covers 15 residues. The V segment lost 3 bases and the J segment 10 bases; nucleotides outside the gene matches: 8. CDR1 MNHEY and CDR2 SMNVEV come from the germline V gene (reference sequence).

The rearrangement joins TRBV27 to TRBJ2-7; 8 nucleotides match TRBD2. The germline V gene has CDR1 MNHEY and CDR2 SMNVEV (reference sequence). This CDR3 has 18 residues. V lost 5 bases and J lost 3; bases outside the gene matches: 18. CDR3 amino acids: CASSRGRRAGVPLYEQYF. In DNA form, the CDR3 reads TGTGCCAGCAGTCGGGGACGCAGAGCGGGAGTCCCCCTCTACGAGCAGTACTTC.

The genes are TRBV7-2 and TRBJ2-1, with a weak D call TRBD2 (6 bases). V gave up 4 bases and J gave up 3 bases, with 10 bases separating them. The CDR3 is 14 residues long. Germline CDR1 is SGHTA and CDR2 is FQGNSA. CDR3 region: CASSSGLLYNEQFF. Here the CDR3 DNA reads TGTGCCAGCAGCTCGGGACTGCTCTACAATGAGCAGTTCTTC.

The rearrangement joins TRBV4-1 to TRBJ2-5; D gene ambiguous. This CDR3 spans 13 amino acids. Germline lookup yields CDR1 MGHRA and CDR2 YSYEKL. V lost 2 bases, J lost 5 bases, and 9 bases lay in between. CDR3 sequence: CASSQIPGETQYF. Here the CDR3 DNA reads TGCGCCAGCAGCCAAATTCCGGGCGAGACCCAGTACTTC.

V usage is TRBV5-8 and J usage is TRBJ2-4, with unresolved D. This CDR3 has 12 amino acids. Trimming removed 0 bases at V and 9 bases at J, with 7 bases between. Germline V gene lookup returns CDR1 SGHTS and CDR2 YDEGEE. CDR3 in amino acids: CASSLGHSIQYF. In DNA, the CDR3 is TGTGCCAGCAGCTTGGGACACAGCATTCAGTACTTC.

This clone was recorded many times. This CDR3 is CASSLMWQSDEQYF. In DNA form, the CDR3 reads TGTGCCAGCAGTTTAATGTGGCAGTCCGACGAGCAGTACTTC. The chain joins TRBV27 to TRBJ2-7; the D is unclear. The V end lost 2 bases, the J end lost 5 bases, and 13 bases lay between the germline ends. The CDR3 has 14 residues. Looked up from germline, CDR1 is MNHEY and CDR2 is SMNVEV (reference sequence).

This chain links TRBV5-1 with TRBJ2-3, with D possibly being TRBD1 (5 bases). V was shortened by 4 bases and J by 6 bases, with 21 bases between the two germline ends. The CDR3 sequence is 16 residues long. Germline values: CDR1 SGHRS, CDR2 YFSETQ. CDR3 DNA sequence: TGCGCCAGCAGCGTATTGGCCGCAGGGAATTATGATACGCAGTATTTT. Amino acid sequence: CASSVLAAGNYDTQYF.

The rearrangement joins TRBV29-1 to TRBJ2-7; no firm D call. The CDR3 has 14 amino acids. Trimming stripped 3 bases from V and 2 bases from J, with 14 bases between. The germline V gene encodes CDR1 SQVTM and CDR2 ANQGSEA. In DNA form, the CDR3 reads TGCAGCGTTGAGTGGTTTGGCCTACCCTACGAGCAGTACTTC. This gives the protein CSVEWFGLPYEQYF.

The CDR3 nucleotides are TGTGCCAGCAGTGAAGCTAGCAGCCTGAATTCACCCCTCCACTTT. Protein product: CASSEASSLNSPLHF. The V call is TRBV2, the J call TRBJ1-6, with D uncertain. V was pared by 0 bases and J by 7 bases, with 10 bases between. Germline V gene lookup returns CDR1 SNHLY and CDR2 FYNNEI. This CDR3 is built from 15 residues.

The chain is built from TRBV4-1 and TRBJ2-1; D uncertain. Germline CDR1 reads MGHRA; CDR2 reads YSYEKL. The V end lost 0 bases, the J end lost 11 bases, and 8 bases lay between the germline ends. The CDR3 is 12 residues long. Here the CDR3 DNA reads TGCGCCAGCAGCCAAGATTGGCGGAAGCAGTTCTTC. It codes for CASSQDWRKQFF.

V gene TRBV2 combines with J gene TRBJ1-5, with D tentatively TRBD1 (6 bases). There are 18 residues in the CDR3. V was clipped by 0 bases and J by 5 bases, with 20 bases between them. The V gene's germline CDR1 is SNHLY and CDR2 FYNNEI. CDR3 DNA: TGTGCCAGCAGTGAAGCGCTTCGAGGGACAAACTATTATCAGCCCCAGCATTTT. Amino acids: CASSEALRGTNYYQPQHF.